This T cell receptor beta chain was retrieved from a study of chemoradiotherapy in HPV16-positive cancers. Findings and limits, study-wide: Non-HPV-specific T cells did not expand in tumors during treatment, whereas candidate HPV-specific clones and E7-related motifs did.

Sample share makes this clone large (0.1 to 1%). What it binds is not known. Samples were taken several times over chemoradiotherapy. Repertoires were generated with immunoSEQ multiplex PCR, while TCRdb's copy carries only in-frame clones and drops some. The sample lists about 3,900 clones; roughly 80% were seen once. The CDR3 runs to 16 residues. Trimming left V 2 bases short and J 0 bases short, with 11 bases between. Germline CDR1 MNHEY, CDR2 SMNVEV (reference sequence). The clonotype comes from a human donor with HPV-associated anogenital cancer. Sequenced here: tumor tissue, sampled from a patient who underwent chemoradiotherapy. The rearrangement uses TRBV27 and TRBJ2-1; D might be TRBD2 (5 bases). DNA for the CDR3: TGTGCCAGCAGTTTAGTTTGGGGAGTCTCCTACAATGAGCAGTTCTTC. Translation gives CASSLVWGVSYNEQFF.